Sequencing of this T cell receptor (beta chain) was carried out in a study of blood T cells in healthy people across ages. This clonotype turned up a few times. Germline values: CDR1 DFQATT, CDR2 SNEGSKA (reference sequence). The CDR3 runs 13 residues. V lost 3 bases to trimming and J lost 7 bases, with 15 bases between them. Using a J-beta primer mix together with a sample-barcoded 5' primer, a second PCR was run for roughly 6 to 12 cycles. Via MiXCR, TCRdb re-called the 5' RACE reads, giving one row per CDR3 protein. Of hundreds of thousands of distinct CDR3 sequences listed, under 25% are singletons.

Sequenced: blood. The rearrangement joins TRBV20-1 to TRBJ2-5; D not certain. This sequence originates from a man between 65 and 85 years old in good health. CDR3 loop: CSARALGLGTQYF. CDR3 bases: TGCAGTGCTAGGGCGTTGGGGTTGGGGACCCAGTACTTC.